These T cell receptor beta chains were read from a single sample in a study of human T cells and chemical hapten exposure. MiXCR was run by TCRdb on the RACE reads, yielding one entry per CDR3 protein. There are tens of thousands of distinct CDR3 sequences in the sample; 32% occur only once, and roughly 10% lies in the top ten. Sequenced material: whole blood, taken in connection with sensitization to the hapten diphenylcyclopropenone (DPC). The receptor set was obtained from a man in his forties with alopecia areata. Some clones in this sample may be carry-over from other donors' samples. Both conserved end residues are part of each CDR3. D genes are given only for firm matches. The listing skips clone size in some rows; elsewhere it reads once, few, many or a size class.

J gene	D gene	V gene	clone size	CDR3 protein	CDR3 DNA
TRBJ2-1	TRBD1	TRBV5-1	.	CASRLDRGPYNEQFF	TGCGCCAGCAGACTGGACAGGGGGCCCTACAATGAGCAGTTCTTC
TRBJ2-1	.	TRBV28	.	CASTRAPGDYNEQFF	TGTGCCAGCACAAGAGCCCCGGGTGATTACAATGAGCAGTTCTTC
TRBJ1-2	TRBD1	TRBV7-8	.	CASSLGQGGIYGYTF	TGTGCCAGCAGCTTAGGACAGGGGGGGATCTATGGCTACACCTTC
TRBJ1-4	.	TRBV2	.	CASSAAGRNEKLFF	TGTGCCAGCAGTGCGGCGGGGCGGAATGAAAAACTGTTTTTT
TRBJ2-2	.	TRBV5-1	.	CASSLTVPPNTGELFF	TGCGCCAGCAGCTTGACAGTCCCACCGAACACCGGGGAGCTGTTTTTT
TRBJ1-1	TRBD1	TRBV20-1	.	CSATTTGFIEAFF	TGCAGTGCTACCACGACAGGGTTTATAGAAGCTTTCTTT
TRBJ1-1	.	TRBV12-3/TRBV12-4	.	CASSPTFRGVRMNTEAFF	TGTGCCAGCAGTCCCACGTTTCGAGGGGTCAGGATGAACACTGAAGCTTTCTTT
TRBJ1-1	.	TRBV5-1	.	CASSHLSGITEAFF	TGCGCCAGCAGCCATCTCAGTGGTATCACTGAAGCTTTCTTT
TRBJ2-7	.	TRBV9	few	CASSRDRNSYEQYF	TGTGCCAGCAGTCGTGACCGAAACTCCTACGAGCAGTACTTC
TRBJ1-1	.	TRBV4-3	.	CASSQDVGGTETFF	TGCGCCAGCAGCCAAGATGTGGGAGGCACTGAAACTTTCTTT
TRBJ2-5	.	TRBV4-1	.	CASSRTELQETQYF	TGCGCCAGCAGCCGGACAGAGCTACAAGAGACCCAGTACTTC
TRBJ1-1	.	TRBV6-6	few	CASSPDGLFEAFF	TGTGCCAGCAGTCCGGATGGGTTGTTTGAAGCTTTCTTT
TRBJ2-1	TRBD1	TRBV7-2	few	CASSSGTGYNEQFF	TGTGCCAGCAGCTCGGGGACAGGATACAATGAGCAGTTCTTC
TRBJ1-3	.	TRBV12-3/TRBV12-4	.	CASSFGGLGNTIYF	TGTGCCAGCAGTTTTGGGGGGCTTGGAAACACCATATATTTT
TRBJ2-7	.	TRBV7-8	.	CASSRQLTSYEQYF	TGTGCCAGCAGCCGACAGCTTACCTCCTACGAGCAGTACTTC
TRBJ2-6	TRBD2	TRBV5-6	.	CASRFGLAGGSGANVLTF	TGTGCCAGCAGATTCGGCCTAGCGGGGGGCTCTGGGGCCAACGTCCTGACTTTC
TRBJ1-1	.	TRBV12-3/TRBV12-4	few	CASSWNGDTEAFF	TGTGCCAGCAGCTGGAATGGGGACACTGAAGCTTTCTTT
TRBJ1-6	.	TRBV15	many	CATSRDREASSYNSPLHF	TGTGCCACCAGCAGAGATCGGGAAGCCAGCTCCTATAATTCACCCCTCCACTTT
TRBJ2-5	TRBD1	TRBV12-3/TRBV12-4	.	CASNHRGVRETQYF	TGTGCCAGCAACCACAGGGGAGTAAGAGAGACCCAGTACTTC
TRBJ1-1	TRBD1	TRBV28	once	CASSLFGTGNTEAFF	TGTGCCAGCAGTTTGTTCGGGACAGGGAACACTGAAGCTTTCTTT
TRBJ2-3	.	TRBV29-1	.	CSAERSPTDTQYF	TGCAGCGCCGAGAGGTCGCCGACAGATACGCAGTATTTT
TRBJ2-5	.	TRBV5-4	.	CASSQQETQYF	TGTGCCAGCAGCCAGCAAGAGACCCAGTACTTC
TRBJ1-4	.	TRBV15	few	CATSRDRGTNEKLFF	TGTGCCACCAGCAGAGACCGGGGGACAAATGAAAAACTGTTTTTT
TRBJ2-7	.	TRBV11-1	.	CASSLIQDGSVYEQYF	TGTGCCAGCAGCTTAATTCAGGACGGCTCTGTCTACGAGCAGTACTTC
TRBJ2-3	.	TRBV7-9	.	CASSLLLGDTQYF	TGTGCCAGCAGCCTACTCCTAGGGGATACGCAGTATTTT
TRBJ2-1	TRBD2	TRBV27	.	CASHQGLAPHEQFF	TGTGCCAGCCATCAAGGACTAGCACCCCATGAGCAGTTCTTC
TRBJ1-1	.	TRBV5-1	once	CASFRDTNTEAFF	TGCGCCAGCTTCCGGGACACGAACACTGAAGCTTTCTTT
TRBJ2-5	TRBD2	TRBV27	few	CASSLSAGGPLKTQYF	TGTGCCAGCAGTTTATCGGCGGGAGGGCCCCTCAAGACCCAGTACTTC
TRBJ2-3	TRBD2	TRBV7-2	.	CASSLASTSGADTQYF	TGTGCCAGCAGCTTAGCGAGCACTAGCGGGGCAGATACGCAGTATTTT
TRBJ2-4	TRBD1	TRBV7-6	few	CASSPGTGGKNIQYF	TGTGCCAGCAGCCCTGGGACAGGGGGGAAAAACATTCAGTACTTC
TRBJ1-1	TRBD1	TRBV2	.	CASIADRGVFAEAFF	TGTGCCAGCATCGCGGACAGGGGGGTATTCGCTGAAGCTTTCTTT
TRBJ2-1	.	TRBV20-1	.	CSATPLLAYNNEQFF	TGCAGTGCTACCCCCTTATTAGCGTATAACAATGAGCAGTTCTTC
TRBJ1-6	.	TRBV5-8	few	CASSWPNGGNNSPLHF	TGTGCCAGCAGCTGGCCGAACGGGGGGAATAATTCACCCCTCCACTTT
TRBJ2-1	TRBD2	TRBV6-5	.	CASSYSAGGVEGEQFF	TGTGCCAGCAGTTACTCTGCGGGAGGGGTGGAGGGTGAGCAGTTCTTC
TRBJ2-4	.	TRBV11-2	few	CASSDLGYKGTF	TGTGCCAGCAGCGATCTAGGGTACAAAGGGACCTTC
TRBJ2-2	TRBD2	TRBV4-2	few	CASSQSSGTTGELFF	TGTGCCAGCAGCCAATCTAGCGGGACCACCGGGGAGCTGTTTTTT
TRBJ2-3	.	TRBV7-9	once	CASSSQSTSTDTQYF	TGTGCCAGCAGCTCACAGTCTACTAGCACAGATACGCAGTATTTT
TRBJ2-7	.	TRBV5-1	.	CASSLGNRHEQYF	TGCGCCAGCAGCCTCGGGAACAGGCACGAGCAGTACTTC
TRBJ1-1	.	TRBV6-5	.	CASSYSRGGMNTEAFF	TGTGCCAGCAGTTACTCTAGGGGGGGAATGAACACTGAAGCTTTCTTT
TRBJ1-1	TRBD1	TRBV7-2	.	CASSFGTGVLYTEAFF	TGTGCCAGCAGCTTTGGGACAGGGGTATTGTACACTGAAGCTTTCTTT
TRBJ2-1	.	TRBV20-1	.	CSAPGLRRGSSYNEQFF	TGCAGTGCACCGGGACTCCGACGAGGGAGCTCCTACAATGAGCAGTTCTTC
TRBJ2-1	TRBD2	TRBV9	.	CASSVEPGLAGGFF	TGTGCCAGCAGCGTAGAGCCGGGACTAGCGGGAGGGTTCTTC
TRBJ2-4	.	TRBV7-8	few	CASSFTEGNIQYF	TGTGCCAGCAGCTTCACCGAAGGAAACATTCAGTACTTC
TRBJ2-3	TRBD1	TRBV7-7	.	CASSLEGRDRMSDTQYF	TGTGCCAGCAGCTTAGAGGGTCGGGACAGGATGTCAGATACGCAGTATTTT
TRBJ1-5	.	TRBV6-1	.	CASSEWLGVGNQPQHF	TGTGCCAGCAGTGAATGGTTGGGAGTCGGCAATCAGCCCCAGCATTTT
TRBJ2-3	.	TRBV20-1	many	CSARDTRDSYTQYF	TGCAGTGCTAGAGATACACGGGATAGTTATACGCAGTATTTT
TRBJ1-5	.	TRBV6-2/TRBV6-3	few	CASSYTGYNQPQHF	TGTGCCAGCAGTTACACAGGTTACAATCAGCCCCAGCATTTT
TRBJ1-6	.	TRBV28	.	CASSLNELVLGSPLHF	TGTGCCAGCAGTTTAAACGAGCTTGTCTTAGGTTCACCCCTCCACTTT
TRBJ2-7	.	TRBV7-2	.	CASSLLTGEGYEQYF	TGTGCCAGCAGCTTGCTGACAGGGGAGGGATACGAGCAGTACTTC
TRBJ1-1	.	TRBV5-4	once	CASSFTNTEAFF	TGTGCCAGCAGCTTCACGAACACTGAAGCTTTCTTT
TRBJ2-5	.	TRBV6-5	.	CASSQGREETQYF	TGTGCCAGCAGCCAGGGGAGGGAAGAGACCCAGTACTTC
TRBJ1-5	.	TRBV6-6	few	CASSFKNQPQHF	TGTGCCAGCAGTTTTAAGAATCAGCCCCAGCATTTT
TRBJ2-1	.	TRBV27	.	CASSRDLSSYNEQFF	TGTGCCAGCAGCCGGGATTTGAGCTCCTACAATGAGCAGTTCTTC
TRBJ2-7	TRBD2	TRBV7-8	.	CASSLEAGGLPYEQYF	TGTGCCAGCAGCTTAGAGGCGGGAGGGCTCCCCTACGAGCAGTACTTC
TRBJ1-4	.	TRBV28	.	CASSFGQNEKLFF	TGTGCCAGCAGTTTCGGGCAAAATGAAAAACTGTTTTTT